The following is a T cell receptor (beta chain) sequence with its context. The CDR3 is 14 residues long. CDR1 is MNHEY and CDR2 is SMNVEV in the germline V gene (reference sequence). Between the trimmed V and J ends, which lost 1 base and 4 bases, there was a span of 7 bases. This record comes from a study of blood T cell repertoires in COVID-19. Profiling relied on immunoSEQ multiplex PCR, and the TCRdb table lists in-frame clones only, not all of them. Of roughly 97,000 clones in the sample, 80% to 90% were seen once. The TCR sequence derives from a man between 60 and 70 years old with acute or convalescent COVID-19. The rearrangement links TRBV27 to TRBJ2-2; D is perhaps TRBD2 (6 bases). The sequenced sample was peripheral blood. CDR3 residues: CASSLFGSTGELFF. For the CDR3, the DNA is TGTGCCAGCAGTTTATTCGGGAGCACCGGGGAGCTGTTTTTT.